This T cell receptor (beta chain) came from a study of early T cells in non-severe SARS-CoV-2 infection. Attachment of unique molecular identifiers to individual cDNA molecules was performed. TCRdb redid the calling of the 5' RACE reads with MiXCR, one entry per CDR3 protein. The sample lists roughly 93,000 distinct CDR3 sequences, approximately 9.9% seen once, with approximately 5% in the top ten. Between the trimmed V and J ends, which lost 2 bases and 0 bases, there was a span of 17 bases. CDR1 and CDR2 from the germline V gene are MNHEY and SVGAGI. The CDR3 consists of 17 residues. The TCR was taken from an adult who was a healthcare worker with PCR-confirmed SARS-CoV-2 infection or an uninfected control (not recorded which). The gene calls are TRBV6-5 and TRBJ2-7; D call uncertain. The sequencing input was whole blood. CDR3 residues: CASSYRLTYGGSYEQYF. Written as DNA, the CDR3 is TGTGCCAGCAGTTACCGGCTAACATATGGCGGCTCCTACGAGCAGTACTTC.